This T cell receptor (beta chain) came from a study of T cells in Graves' hyperthyroidism and ophthalmopathy. About the research overall: Blood was drawn when the patient was first diagnosed and still untreated. The study's findings and limits: Peripheral blood also featured most of the thyroid clonotypes expanded above 0.001.

In germline, CDR1 is MGHRA, CDR2 YSYEKL. V was pared by 3 bases and J by 3 bases, with 6 bases of the junction left unmatched. This CDR3 is 17 amino acids long. Aged 18 to 65, the patients had hyperthyroidism that was newly diagnosed and had lasted under 2 months. Thyroid ultrasound and orbital computed tomography, with clinical symptoms and serum thyroxine and TRAb, informed diagnoses. Notes on this clonotype: Its antigen is undetermined.

Using RNA transcripts as the source, TCR beta CDR3 regions were amplified. The TCR CDR3 first-round RT-PCR relied on the HTBI primer set. Via MiXCR, TCRdb re-called the multiplex PCR reads, giving one row per CDR3 protein. The sample records around 500,000 distinct CDR3 sequences, approximately 15% being singletons. The rearrangement links TRBV4-1 to TRBJ2-5; 14 bases line up with TRBD2. The source of this sequence is a woman between 35 and 50 years old with Graves' hyperthyroidism. Sequenced input: blood. The CDR3 reads CASSHSPGLAGEETQYF. Here the CDR3 DNA reads TGCGCCAGCAGCCATTCTCCGGGACTAGCGGGAGAAGAGACCCAGTACTTC.